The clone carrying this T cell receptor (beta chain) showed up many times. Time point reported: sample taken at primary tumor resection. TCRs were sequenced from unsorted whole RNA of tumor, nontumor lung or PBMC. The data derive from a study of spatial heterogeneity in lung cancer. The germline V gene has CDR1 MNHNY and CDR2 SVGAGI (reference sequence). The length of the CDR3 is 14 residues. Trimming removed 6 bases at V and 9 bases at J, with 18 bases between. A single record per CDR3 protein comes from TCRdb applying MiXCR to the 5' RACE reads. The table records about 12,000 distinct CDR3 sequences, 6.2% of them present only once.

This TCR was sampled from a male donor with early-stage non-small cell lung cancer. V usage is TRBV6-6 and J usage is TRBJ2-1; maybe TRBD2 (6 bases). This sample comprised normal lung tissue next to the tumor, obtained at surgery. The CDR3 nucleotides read TGTGCCAGCAGCAAACGGGGGACTGAGGGTGAGCAGTTCTTC. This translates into CASSKRGTEGEQFF.